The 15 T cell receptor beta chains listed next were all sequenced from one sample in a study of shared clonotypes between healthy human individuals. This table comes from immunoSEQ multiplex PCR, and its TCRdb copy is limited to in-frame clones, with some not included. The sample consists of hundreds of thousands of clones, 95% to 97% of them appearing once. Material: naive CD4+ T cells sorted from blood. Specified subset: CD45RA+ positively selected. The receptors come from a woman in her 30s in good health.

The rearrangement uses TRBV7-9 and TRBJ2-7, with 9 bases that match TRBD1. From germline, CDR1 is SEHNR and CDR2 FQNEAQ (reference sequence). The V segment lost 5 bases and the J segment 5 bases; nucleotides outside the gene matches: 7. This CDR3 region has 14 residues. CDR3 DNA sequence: TGTGCCAGCAGCCTCCGGGACAGGGCCCACGAGCAGTACTTC. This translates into CASSLRDRAHEQYF.

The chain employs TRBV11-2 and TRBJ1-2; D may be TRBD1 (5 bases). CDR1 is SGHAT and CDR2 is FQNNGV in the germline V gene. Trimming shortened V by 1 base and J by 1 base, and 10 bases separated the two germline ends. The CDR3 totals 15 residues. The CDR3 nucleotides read TGTGCCAGCAGCTTAGGGGGACTTATTAACTATGGCTACACCTTC. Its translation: CASSLGGLINYGYTF.

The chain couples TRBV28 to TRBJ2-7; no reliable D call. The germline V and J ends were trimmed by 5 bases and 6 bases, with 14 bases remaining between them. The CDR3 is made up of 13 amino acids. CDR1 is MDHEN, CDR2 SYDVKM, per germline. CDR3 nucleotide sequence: TGTGCCAGCAGTCGTGGTCTAGGTGGCGAGCAGTACTTC. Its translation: CASSRGLGGEQYF.

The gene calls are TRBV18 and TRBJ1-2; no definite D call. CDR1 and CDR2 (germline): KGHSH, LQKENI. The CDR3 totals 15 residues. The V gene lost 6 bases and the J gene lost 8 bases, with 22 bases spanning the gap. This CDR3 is CASSLQSQESKGYTF. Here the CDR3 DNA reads TGTGCCAGCTCGTTACAGAGCCAAGAATCGAAAGGCTACACCTTC.

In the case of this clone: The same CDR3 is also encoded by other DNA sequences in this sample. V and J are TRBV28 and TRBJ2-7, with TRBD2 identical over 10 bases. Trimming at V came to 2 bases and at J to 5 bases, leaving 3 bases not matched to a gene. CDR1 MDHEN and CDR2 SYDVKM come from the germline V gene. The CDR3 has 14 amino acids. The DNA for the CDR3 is TGTGCCAGCAGTTTAGGGCTAGCGGGAGACGAGCAGTACTTC. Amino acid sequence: CASSLGLAGDEQYF. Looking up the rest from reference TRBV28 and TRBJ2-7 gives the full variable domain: DVKVTQSSRYLVKRTGEKVFLECVQDMDHENMFWYRQDPGLGLRLIYFSYDVKMKEKGDIPEGYSVSREKKERFSLILESASTNQTSMYLCASSLGLAGDEQYFGPGTRLTVT.

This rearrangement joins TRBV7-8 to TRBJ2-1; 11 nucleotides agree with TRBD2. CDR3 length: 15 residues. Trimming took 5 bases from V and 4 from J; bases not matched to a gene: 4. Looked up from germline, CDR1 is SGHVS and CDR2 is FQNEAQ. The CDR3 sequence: CASSPGLAVYNEQFF. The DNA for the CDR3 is TGTGCCAGCAGCCCGGGACTAGCGGTATACAATGAGCAGTTCTTC.

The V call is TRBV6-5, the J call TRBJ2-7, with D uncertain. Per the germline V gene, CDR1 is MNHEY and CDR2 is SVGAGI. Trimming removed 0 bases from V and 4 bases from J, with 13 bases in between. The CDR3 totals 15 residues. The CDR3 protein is CASSYSYSEIYEQYF. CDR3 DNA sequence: TGTGCCAGCAGTTACTCGTACAGCGAAATTTACGAGCAGTACTTC.

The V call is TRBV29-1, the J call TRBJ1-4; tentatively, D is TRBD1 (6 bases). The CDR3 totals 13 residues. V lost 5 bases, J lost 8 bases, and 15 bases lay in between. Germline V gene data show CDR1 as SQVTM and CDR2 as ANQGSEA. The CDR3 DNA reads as TGCAGCGTTTGGGACTTTCAGGGGGAAAAACTGTTTTTT. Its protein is CSVWDFQGEKLFF.

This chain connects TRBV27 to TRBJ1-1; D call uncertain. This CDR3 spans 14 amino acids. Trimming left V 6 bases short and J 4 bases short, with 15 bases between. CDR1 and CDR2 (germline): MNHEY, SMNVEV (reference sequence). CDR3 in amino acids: CASSRFGVGTEAFF. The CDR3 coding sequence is TGTGCCAGCAGCCGCTTCGGGGTCGGCACTGAAGCTTTCTTT.

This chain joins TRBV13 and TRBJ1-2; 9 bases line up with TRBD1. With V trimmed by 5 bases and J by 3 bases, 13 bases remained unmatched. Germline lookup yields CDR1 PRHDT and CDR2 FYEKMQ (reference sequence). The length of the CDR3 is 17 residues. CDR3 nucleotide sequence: TGTGCCAGCAGCCATCCGGACCGGGGACAGGGCTACTATGGCTACACCTTC. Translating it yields CASSHPDRGQGYYGYTF.

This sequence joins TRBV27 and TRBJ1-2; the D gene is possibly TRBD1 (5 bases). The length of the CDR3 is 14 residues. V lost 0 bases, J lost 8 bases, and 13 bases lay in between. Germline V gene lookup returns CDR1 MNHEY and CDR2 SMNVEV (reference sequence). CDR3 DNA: TGTGCCAGCAGTTTATCGACAGCGCTCGCCGGCTACACCTTC. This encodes CASSLSTALAGYTF.

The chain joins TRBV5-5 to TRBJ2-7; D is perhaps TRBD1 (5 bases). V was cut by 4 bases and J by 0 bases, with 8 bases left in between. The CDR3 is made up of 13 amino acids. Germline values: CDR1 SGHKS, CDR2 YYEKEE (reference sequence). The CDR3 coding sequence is TGTGCCAGCAGCCGCCAGGGCTCCTACGAGCAGTACTTC. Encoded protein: CASSRQGSYEQYF.

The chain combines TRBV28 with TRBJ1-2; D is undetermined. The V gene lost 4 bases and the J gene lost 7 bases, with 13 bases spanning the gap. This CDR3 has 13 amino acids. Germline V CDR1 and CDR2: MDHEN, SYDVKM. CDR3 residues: CASSSRVWGGYTF. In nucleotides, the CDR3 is TGTGCCAGCAGTTCCCGGGTATGGGGTGGCTACACCTTC.

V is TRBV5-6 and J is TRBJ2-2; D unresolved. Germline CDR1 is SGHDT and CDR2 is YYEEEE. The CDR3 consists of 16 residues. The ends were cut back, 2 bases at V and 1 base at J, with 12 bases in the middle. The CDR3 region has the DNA TGTGCCAGCAGCTTCCTCCGAGAGCTGAACACCGGGGAGCTGTTTTTT. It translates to CASSFLRELNTGELFF.

CDR3 nucleotide sequence: TGTGCCAGCAGCCCGCCGGGACTAGTCTCCAGCGAGCAGTTCTTC. It translates to CASSPPGLVSSEQFF. The chain uses TRBV7-2 and TRBJ2-1, with TRBD2 identical over 8 bases. CDR1 and CDR2 (germline): SGHTA, FQGNSA. V shed 5 bases, J shed 10 bases, and the junction held 13 bases outside the gene matches. The CDR3 is made up of 15 amino acids.